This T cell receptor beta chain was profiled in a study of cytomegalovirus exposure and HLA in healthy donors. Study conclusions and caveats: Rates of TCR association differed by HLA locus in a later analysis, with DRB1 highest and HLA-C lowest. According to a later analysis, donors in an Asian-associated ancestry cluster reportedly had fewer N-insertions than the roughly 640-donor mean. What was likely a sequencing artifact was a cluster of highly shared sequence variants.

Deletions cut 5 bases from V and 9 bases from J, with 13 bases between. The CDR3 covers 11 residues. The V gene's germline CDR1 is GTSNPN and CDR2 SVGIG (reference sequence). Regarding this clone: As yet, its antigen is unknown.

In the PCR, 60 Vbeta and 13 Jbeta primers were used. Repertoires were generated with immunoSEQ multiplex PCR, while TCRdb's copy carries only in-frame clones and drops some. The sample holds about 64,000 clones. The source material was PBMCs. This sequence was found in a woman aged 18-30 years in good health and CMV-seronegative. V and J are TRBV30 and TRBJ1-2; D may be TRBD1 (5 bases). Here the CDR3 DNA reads TGTGCCTGGGCCCGGAGGGGTCGCTACACCTTC. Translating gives CAWARRGRYTF.